The following is a TCR beta chain sequence with its context. This sample was included in a study of naive and memory T cell subsets. V lost 9 bases and J lost 9, with 27 bases in between. CDR3 size: 17 residues. Germline V gene data show CDR1 as ENHRY and CDR2 as SYGVKD. After the first PCR, alpha and beta chain libraries were processed separately. Two oligonucleotides, mixed equimolar, formed the beta constant-region primer covering TRBC1 and TRBC2. Ligated cDNA was amplified by four rounds of PCR with nested alpha and beta constant-region primers and SP2. The cDNA 3' end received a ligated single-stranded oligonucleotide carrying the SP2 primer and a 12-nucleotide UMI. Each CDR3 protein gets one entry after TCRdb re-called the UMI-ligation and nested PCR reads with MiXCR. This table has 15,000 to 20,000 distinct CDR3 sequences, about 9% appearing once.

Material for sequencing was central memory CD8+ T cells from blood. The source of this sequence is a human donor in good health. This rearrangement joins TRBV10-3 to TRBJ1-6, with a possible D match to TRBD1 (6 bases). This CDR3 is CAIRPGESVLGGSPLHF. The CDR3 bases are TGTGCCATAAGACCAGGGGAATCCGTCTTGGGTGGTTCACCCCTCCACTTT.